What follows are 3 T cell receptor beta chains derived from one specimen sequenced in a study of early T cells in non-severe SARS-CoV-2 infection. From the 5' RACE reads, TCRdb called clonotypes with MiXCR, one entry per CDR3 protein. Among about 64,000 distinct CDR3 sequences listed, about 19% were seen once. The sequencing used whole blood, collected at baseline. Every receptor here comes from an adult who was a healthcare worker with PCR-confirmed SARS-CoV-2 infection or an uninfected control (not recorded which).

This clonotype was counted only a few times. This chain joins TRBV6-1 and TRBJ2-7, with 9 bases matching TRBD1. V trimming: 6 bases; J trimming: 5 bases; junction bases outside the gene matches: 11. This CDR3 spans 15 amino acids. Germline V gene data show CDR1 as MNHNS and CDR2 as SASEGT. CDR3 coding DNA: TGTGCCAGCAGAAGCGGGACAGGGAGAATGGACGAGCAGTACTTC. Translating gives CASRSGTGRMDEQYF.

The genes are TRBV7-8 and TRBJ1-4; 8 positions agree with TRBD1. J was trimmed by 7 bases and V by 1 base; bases with no gene match: 14. CDR3 size: 18 residues. Germline V lookup: CDR1 SGHVS, CDR2 FQNEAQ. The CDR3 nucleotides are TGTGCCAGCAGCTTAGAAGGAGTTGGGGACAGGCTTCCTGAAAAACTGTTTTTT. This codes for CASSLEGVGDRLPEKLFF.

The rearrangement links TRBV19 to TRBJ1-4, with D perhaps matching TRBD1 (5 bases). The length of the CDR3 is 14 residues. The V end lost 6 bases, the J end lost 8 bases, and 16 bases lay between the germline ends. Germline values: CDR1 LNHDA, CDR2 SQIVND (reference sequence). CDR3 residues: CASSAGRVDEKLFF. DNA of the CDR3: TGTGCCAGTAGCGCGGGACGAGTCGACGAAAAACTGTTTTTT.